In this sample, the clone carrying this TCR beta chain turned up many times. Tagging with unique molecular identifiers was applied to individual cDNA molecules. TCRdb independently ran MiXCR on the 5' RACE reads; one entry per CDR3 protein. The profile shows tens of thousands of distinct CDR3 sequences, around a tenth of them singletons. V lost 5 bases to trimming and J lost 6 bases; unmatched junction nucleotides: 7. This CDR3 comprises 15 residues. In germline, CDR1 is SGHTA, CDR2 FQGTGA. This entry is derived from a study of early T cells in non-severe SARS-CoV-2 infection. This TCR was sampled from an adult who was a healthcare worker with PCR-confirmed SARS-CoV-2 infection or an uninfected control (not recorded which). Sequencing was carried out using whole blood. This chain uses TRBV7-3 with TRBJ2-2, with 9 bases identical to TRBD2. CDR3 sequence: CASSLSGTSPGELFF. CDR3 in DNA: TGTGCCAGCAGCCTTTCCGGGACTAGCCCCGGGGAGCTGTTTTTT.